This TCR beta chain stems from a study of human T cells and chemical hapten exposure. Single cDNA molecules in the library carried unique molecular identifiers attached during preparation. In the authors' methods: Samples had a median of around 96,000 TCRs, ranging about 23,224 to 700,000. Each CDR3 protein gets one entry after TCRdb re-called the RACE reads with MiXCR. TCRdb assigned the V and J calls; the authors' analysis was not used. The sample shows under 300,000 distinct CDR3 sequences, about 8.1% of them seen only once. Indicated time point: pre-sensitization, week 0. Treatment reported: therapeutic diphenylcyclopropenone sensitization with weekly scalp DPC. The CDR3 consists of 16 residues. Trimming pared 0 bases from V and 6 bases from J, leaving 18 bases between. Germline V gene lookup returns CDR1 MNHEY and CDR2 SVGEGT.

The chain carries TRBV6-2 or TRBV6-3 and TRBJ2-7, with D uncertain. The clonotype was recovered from a woman aged 40 to 50 with alopecia areata. Some clones in this sample may be carry-over from other donors' samples. The sequenced sample was whole blood, obtained in connection with sensitization to the hapten diphenylcyclopropenone (DPC). The CDR3: CASSYSPELEEREQYF. The CDR3 bases are TGTGCCAGCAGTTACTCACCGGAGCTAGAGGAACGCGAGCAGTACTTC.